This is a list of T cell receptor beta chains from one sample in a study of cytomegalovirus exposure and HLA in healthy donors. The table came from immunoSEQ multiplex PCR; TCRdb's copy has only in-frame clones and leaves some out. The table has roughly 230,000 clones, approximately 85% seen once; the top ten hold roughly 0.24%. Sequencing was done on a sample of PBMCs. These receptors were collected from a girl aged 2-10 years in good health and CMV-seronegative. Both conserved end residues are part of each CDR3. The D gene is left open where the match is weak. The size of a clone is reported for some rows only, either as once, few or many, or as a class for expanded clones.

once,TRBV7-3,TRBJ2-1,.,TGTGCCAGCAGCCTTCAGGGAAACGACTTCAATGAGCAGTTCTTC,CASSLQGNDFNEQFF
.,TRBV5-1,TRBJ1-1,.,TGCGCCAGCAGCTTGGCTGGCAGTGAAGCTTTCTTT,CASSLAGSEAFF
.,TRBV2,TRBJ2-5,.,TGTGCCAGCAAAGTTAGCGAAACGTACCAAGAGACCCAGTACTTC,CASKVSETYQETQYF
.,TRBV4-1,TRBJ2-7,.,TGCGCCAGCAGCCTATACAGGAGCCCCTCCAACGAGCAGTACTTC,CASSLYRSPSNEQYF
.,TRBV6-1,TRBJ2-3,TRBD2,TGTGCCAGCAGTGGGCTAGCGGGAGGGTTTGTACCAGATACGCAGTATTTT,CASSGLAGGFVPDTQYF
.,TRBV6-1,TRBJ1-2,.,TGTGCCAGCAGTGAGGGAGTACGCTATGGCTACACCTTC,CASSEGVRYGYTF
.,TRBV13,TRBJ1-2,.,TGTGCCAGCAGCTACCCTCCGGGACTGGTGGGGTATGGCTACACCTTC,CASSYPPGLVGYGYTF
.,TRBV29-1,TRBJ2-7,TRBD2,TGCAGCGTTGGCGGGGGACTAGCGGGAGTCGAGCAGTACTTC,CSVGGGLAGVEQYF
.,TRBV7-9,TRBJ1-2,.,TGTGCCAGCAGCTCCCGGACTATCCCGGGATATGGCTACACCTTC,CASSSRTIPGYGYTF
.,TRBV7-9,TRBJ1-2,.,TGTGCCAGCAGCTTAGACAGGAGCTACACCTTC,CASSLDRSYTF
.,TRBV5-4,TRBJ2-3,TRBD1,TGTGCCAGCAGCCCCGACCCCACAGGGGGCGGGACAGATACGCAGTATTTT,CASSPDPTGGGTDTQYF
once,TRBV7-9,TRBJ2-1,TRBD2,TGTGCCAGCAGCACACCGGGACTAGCGGCAGAGCAGTTCTTC,CASSTPGLAAEQFF
.,TRBV5-8,TRBJ1-5,.,TGTGCCAGCAGTGTCCGGGGATCAGAGCCCCAGCATTTT,CASSVRGSEPQHF
few,TRBV27,TRBJ2-1,.,TGTGCCAGCGTTACAGGGTTCAATGAGCAGTTCTTC,CASVTGFNEQFF
.,TRBV27,TRBJ1-2,TRBD1,TGTGCCAGCAGTCCACCGGGACAGGGAAGATACAGCTACACCTTC,CASSPPGQGRYSYTF
.,TRBV27,TRBJ2-1,TRBD2,TGTGCCAGCAGTCCCTCGTCCAGCGGGGCCAACAATGAGCAGTTCTTC,CASSPSSSGANNEQFF